These 6 T cell receptor beta chains came from one sample sequenced in a study of OX40 agonist ivuxolimab in advanced cancers. The repertoire was sequenced with immunoSEQ multiplex PCR; TCRdb's copy has only in-frame clones and lacks some. The sample includes about 49,000 clones, around four fifths of them seen just once. The sequences come from CD4+ or CD8+ T cells sorted from blood, collected in a trial of the OX40 agonist ivuxolimab. The receptors come from an adult with an advanced solid tumor such as melanoma, head and neck, liver or kidney cancer.

This clone was found a few times. The chain joins TRBV27 to TRBJ1-4; D is possibly TRBD1 (5 bases). Per the germline V gene, CDR1 is MNHEY and CDR2 is SMNVEV (reference sequence). The CDR3 spans 17 residues. Trimming removed 6 bases from V and 1 base from J, with 18 bases in between. CDR3 in DNA: TGTGCCAGCAGCCCCTTGGTTGGGAGGGGAACTAATGAAAAACTGTTTTTT. Its translation: CASSPLVGRGTNEKLFF.

CDR3 protein: CASSMGARGEGQPQHF. The CDR3 DNA sequence: TGTGCCAGTAGTATGGGGGCGAGGGGAGAAGGTCAGCCCCAGCATTTT. This chain uses TRBV19 with TRBJ1-5; possible D gene TRBD1, 6 bases. V lost 3 bases to trimming and J lost 6 bases, with 18 bases between them. CDR3 length: 16 residues. From germline, CDR1 is LNHDA and CDR2 SQIVND (reference sequence).

This rearrangement joins TRBV4-3 to TRBJ2-3, with 7 positions matching TRBD2. V lost 1 base and J lost 2; bases outside the gene matches: 6. CDR3 length: 16 amino acids. Germline CDR1 reads LGHNA; CDR2 reads YSLEER. The CDR3 region is CASSQGSSGHTDTQYF. CDR3 DNA: TGCGCCAGCAGCCAAGGGTCTAGCGGACACACAGATACGCAGTATTTT.

The chain couples TRBV10-1 to TRBJ2-4; TRBD1 might be the D (6 bases). Germline V gene lookup returns CDR1 WNHNN and CDR2 SYGVQD (reference sequence). This CDR3 region has 21 residues. The V end lost 7 bases, the J end lost 0 bases, and 31 bases lay between the germline ends. The CDR3: CASTGPIQGRGLRVAKNIQYF. The CDR3 bases are TGCGCCAGCACTGGACCTATACAGGGTCGAGGGCTTAGGGTAGCCAAAAACATTCAGTACTTC.

J is TRBJ2-2 and V is TRBV11-2, with 8 bases aligning to TRBD1. This CDR3 comprises 14 residues. CDR1 is SGHAT and CDR2 is FQNNGV in the germline V gene. Unmatched junction bases numbered 3, after V lost 4 bases and J lost 5 bases. The DNA for the CDR3 is TGTGCCAGCAGCTATGACAGGGGTACCGGGGAGCTGTTTTTT. The encoded protein is CASSYDRGTGELFF.

The chain is built from TRBV7-2 and TRBJ1-3; D not resolved. This CDR3 spans 14 amino acids. V was cut by 3 bases and J by 2 bases, with 8 bases left in between. Germline values: CDR1 SGHTA, CDR2 FQGNSA. The CDR3 DNA sequence: TGTGCCAGCAGCTTCTCCGGCACTGGAAACACCATATATTTT. It is translated as CASSFSGTGNTIYF.